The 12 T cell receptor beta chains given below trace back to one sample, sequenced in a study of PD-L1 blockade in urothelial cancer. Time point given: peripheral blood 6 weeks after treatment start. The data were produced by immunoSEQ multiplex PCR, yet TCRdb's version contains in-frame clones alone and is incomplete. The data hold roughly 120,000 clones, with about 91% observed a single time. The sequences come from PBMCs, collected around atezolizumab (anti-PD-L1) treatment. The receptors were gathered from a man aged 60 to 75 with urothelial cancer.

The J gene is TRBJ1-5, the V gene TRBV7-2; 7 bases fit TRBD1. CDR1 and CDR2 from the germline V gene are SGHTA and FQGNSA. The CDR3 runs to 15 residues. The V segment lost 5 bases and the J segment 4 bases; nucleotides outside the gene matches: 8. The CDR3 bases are TGTGCCAGCAGCGACCGGACAGGAGGAAATCAGCCCCAGCATTTT. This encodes CASSDRTGGNQPQHF. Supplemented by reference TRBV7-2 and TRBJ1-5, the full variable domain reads GAGVSQSPSNKVTEKGKDVELRCDPISGHTALYWYRQSLGQGLEFLIYFQGNSAPDKSGLPSDRFSAERTGGSVSTLTIQRTQQEDSAVYLCASSDRTGGNQPQHFGDGTRLSIL.

CDR3 protein: CASSLYTGVETQYF. The CDR3 DNA reads TGCGCCAGCAGCTTGTATACGGGTGTGGAGACCCAGTACTTC. V usage is TRBV5-1 and J usage is TRBJ2-5; D is ambiguous. V gave up 1 base and J gave up 5 bases, with 12 bases separating them. Germline lookup yields CDR1 SGHRS and CDR2 YFSETQ. The length of the CDR3 is 14 residues.

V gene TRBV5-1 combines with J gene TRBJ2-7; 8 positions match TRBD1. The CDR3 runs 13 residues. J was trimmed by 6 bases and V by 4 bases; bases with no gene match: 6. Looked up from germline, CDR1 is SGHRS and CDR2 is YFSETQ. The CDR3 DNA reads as TGCGCCAGCAGCGAAGGGACAGGCGGCGAGCAGTACTTC. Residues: CASSEGTGGEQYF.

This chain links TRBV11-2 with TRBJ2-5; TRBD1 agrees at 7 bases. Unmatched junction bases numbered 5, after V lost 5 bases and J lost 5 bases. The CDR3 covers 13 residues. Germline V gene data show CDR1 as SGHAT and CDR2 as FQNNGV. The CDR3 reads CASSKGAMETQYF. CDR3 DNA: TGTGCCAGCAGCAAGGGGGCCATGGAGACCCAGTACTTC.

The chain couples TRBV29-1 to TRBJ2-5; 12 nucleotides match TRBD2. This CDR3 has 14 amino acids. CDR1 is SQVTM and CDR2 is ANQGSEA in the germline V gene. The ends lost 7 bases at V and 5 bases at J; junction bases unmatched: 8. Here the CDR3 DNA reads TGCAGCGCCTGGACTAGCGGGGCCGGGGAGACCCAGTACTTC. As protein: CSAWTSGAGETQYF.

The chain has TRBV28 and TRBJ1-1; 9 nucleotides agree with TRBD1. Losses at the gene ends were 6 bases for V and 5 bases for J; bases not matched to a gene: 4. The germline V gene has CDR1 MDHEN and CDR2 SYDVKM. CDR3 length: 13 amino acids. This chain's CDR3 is CASSGGQGTEAFF. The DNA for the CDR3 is TGTGCCAGCAGCGGGGGACAGGGTACTGAAGCTTTCTTT.

The CDR3 nucleotides read TGTGCCAGCAGCCAAGGACTAGCGGTGAACTACGAGCAGTACTTC. Translated, it gives CASSQGLAVNYEQYF. The chain joins TRBV4-2 to TRBJ2-7, with 9 bases fitting TRBD2. The V gene's germline CDR1 is LGHNA and CDR2 YNFKEQ. V trimming: 1 base; J trimming: 3 bases; junction bases outside the gene matches: 4. The CDR3 extends over 15 amino acids.

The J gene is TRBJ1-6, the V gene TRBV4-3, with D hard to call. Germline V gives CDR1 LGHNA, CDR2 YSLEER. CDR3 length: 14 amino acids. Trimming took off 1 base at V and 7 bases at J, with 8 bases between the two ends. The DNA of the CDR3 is TGCGCCAGCAGCCAAGCAGGATCAAATTCACCCCTCCACTTT. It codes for CASSQAGSNSPLHF.

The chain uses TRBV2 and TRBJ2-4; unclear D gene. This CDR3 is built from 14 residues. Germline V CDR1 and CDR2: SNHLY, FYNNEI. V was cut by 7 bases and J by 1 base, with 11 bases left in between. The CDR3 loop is CASTPTSAKNIQYF. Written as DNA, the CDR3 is TGTGCCAGCACTCCAACAAGTGCCAAAAACATTCAGTACTTC.

Written as DNA, the CDR3 is TGTGCCAGCAGCATCCGACAGACCTCGAACACTGAAGCTTTCTTT. The encoded protein is CASSIRQTSNTEAFF. This chain links TRBV5-5 with TRBJ1-1, with a possible D match to TRBD1 (5 bases). V dropped 4 bases and J dropped 1 base, with 14 bases sitting between them. The V gene's germline CDR1 is SGHKS and CDR2 YYEKEE (reference sequence). The CDR3 contains 15 residues. The full variable domain, completed using reference TRBV5-5 and TRBJ1-1, is DAGVTQSPTHLIKTRGQQVTLRCSPISGHKSVSWYQQVLGQGPQFIFQYYEKEERGRGNFPDRFSARQFPNYSSELNVNALLLGDSALYLCASSIRQTSNTEAFFGQGTRLTVV.

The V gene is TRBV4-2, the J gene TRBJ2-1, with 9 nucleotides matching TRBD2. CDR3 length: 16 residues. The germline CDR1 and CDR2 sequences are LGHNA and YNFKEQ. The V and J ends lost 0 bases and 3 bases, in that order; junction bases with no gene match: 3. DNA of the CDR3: TGTGCCAGCAGCCAAGATTTTAGCGGGGGCTACAATGAGCAGTTCTTC. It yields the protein CASSQDFSGGYNEQFF.

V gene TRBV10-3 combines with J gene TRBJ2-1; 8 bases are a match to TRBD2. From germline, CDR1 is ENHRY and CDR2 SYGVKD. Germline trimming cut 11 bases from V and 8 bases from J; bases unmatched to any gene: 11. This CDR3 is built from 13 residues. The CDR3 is CAARGGPEDEQFF. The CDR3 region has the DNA TGTGCCGCCCGGGGGGGGCCTGAGGATGAGCAGTTCTTC.